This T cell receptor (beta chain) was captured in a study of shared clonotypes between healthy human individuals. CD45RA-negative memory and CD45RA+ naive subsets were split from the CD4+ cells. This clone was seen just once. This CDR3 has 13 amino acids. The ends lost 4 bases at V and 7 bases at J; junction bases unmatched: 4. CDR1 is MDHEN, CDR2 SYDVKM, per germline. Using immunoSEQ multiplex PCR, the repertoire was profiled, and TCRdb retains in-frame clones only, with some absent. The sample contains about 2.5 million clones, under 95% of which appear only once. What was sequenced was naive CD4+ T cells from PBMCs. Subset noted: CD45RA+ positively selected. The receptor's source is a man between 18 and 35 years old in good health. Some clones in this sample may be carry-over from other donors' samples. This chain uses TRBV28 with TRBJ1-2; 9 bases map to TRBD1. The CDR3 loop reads CASSYTGGFGYTF. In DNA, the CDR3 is TGTGCCAGCAGTTACACAGGGGGCTTTGGCTACACCTTC.